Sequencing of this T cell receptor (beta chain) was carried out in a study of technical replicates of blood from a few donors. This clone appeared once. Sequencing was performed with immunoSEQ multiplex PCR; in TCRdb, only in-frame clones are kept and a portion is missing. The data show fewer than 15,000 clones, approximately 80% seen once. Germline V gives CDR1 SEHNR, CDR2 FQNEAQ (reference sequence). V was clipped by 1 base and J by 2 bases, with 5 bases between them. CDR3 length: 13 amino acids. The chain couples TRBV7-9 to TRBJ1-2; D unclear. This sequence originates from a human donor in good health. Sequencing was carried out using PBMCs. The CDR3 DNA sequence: TGTGCCAGCAGCTTAGGGCTGAACTATGGCTACACCTTC. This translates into CASSLGLNYGYTF.